This TCR beta chain came from a study of a mutant IDH1 vaccine in newly diagnosed glioma. Study-wide results and limits: Overall, approximately 93% of patients had vaccine-induced immune responses.

The protocol was immunoSEQ multiplex PCR, while the TCRdb copy is restricted to in-frame clones and leaves out a portion. The table includes roughly 43,000 clones, approximately 84% detected once. As concerns this clone: Its antigen is not identified.

The ends were cut back, 4 bases at V and 1 base at J, with 3 bases in the middle. The CDR3 has 11 amino acids. Per germline, CDR1 SQVTM and CDR2 ANQGSEA. Time point given: week 23, last vaccination. The content of each vaccine dose was 300 ug of mutant IDH1 20-mer peptide, and topical imiquimod accompanied it. The chain uses TRBV29-1 and TRBJ2-3; D not resolved. This specimen was PBMCs, taken from a glioma patient whose treatment included an IDH1 peptide vaccine. This receptor was identified in a woman younger than 35 with glioma. Some clones in this sample may be carry-over from other donors' samples. Here the CDR3 DNA reads TGCAGCGTTGCGGGCACAGATACGCAGTATTTT. Its translation: CSVAGTDTQYF.